This entry concerns a single T cell receptor (beta chain). TCRdb re-called the 5' RACE reads and shows each CDR3 protein once, DNA omitted. The sample table sets out roughly 300,000 distinct CDR3 sequences. The CDR3 contains 16 residues. Looked up from germline, CDR1 is KGHSH and CDR2 is LQKENI. This sample stems from a study of T cells expressing NK-cell markers. Specimen: blood T cells: a sorted CD56 or NKG2C T cell subset, CD4+ or CD8+ T cells, or bulk PBMC T cells (not recorded which). The rearrangement links TRBV18 to TRBJ2-5; TCRdb designates TRBD1, a call that cannot be tested without DNA. The receptor was isolated from a woman between 18 and 75 years old in good health. CDR3 sequence: CASSPRGGGQQETQYF.